What follows are 10 T cell receptor beta chains derived from one specimen sequenced in a study of cytomegalovirus exposure and HLA in healthy donors (dated by TCRdb to 2015 to 2018). Receptors were amplified or captured by the immunoSEQ multiplex PCR assay. For the multiplex PCR, a mixture combining 60 forward primers for TCR Vbeta segments and 13 reverse primers for TCR Jbeta segments was used. This is the immuneACCESS table as TCRdb keeps it, with only in-frame sequences that have V and J called. A part of the clones is gone; compared with another copy, unresolved V genes explain less than half, and the rest is unexplained. Per the sample table, the count is about 200,000 clones. Around 1.1% of the sample lies in the top ten. The sequenced sample was PBMCs. The source is a girl aged 2 to 9 in good health and CMV-seropositive.

The CDR3 loop reads CASSESSGVNTEAFF. CDR3 DNA: TGCGCCAGCAGTGAGTCCTCAGGGGTTAACACTGAAGCTTTCTTT. J is TRBJ1-1 and V is TRBV10-1, with D perhaps matching TRBD1 (6 bases). Germline CDR1 is WNHNN and CDR2 is SYGVQD (reference sequence). V lost 0 bases, J lost 2 bases, and 10 bases lay in between. The CDR3 spans 15 residues.

The CDR3 loop reads CATSRGLAGVDYEQYF. CDR3 nucleotide sequence: TGTGCCACCAGCAGAGGCTTAGCAGGGGTCGACTACGAGCAGTACTTC. V gene TRBV15 combines with J gene TRBJ2-7; weak D call: TRBD1 (6 bases). The germline CDR1 and CDR2 sequences are LNHNV and YYDKDF (reference sequence). V was trimmed by 1 base and J by 3 bases, leaving 16 bases between them. CDR3 length: 16 residues.

The chain recombines TRBV27 with TRBJ2-7; 7 positions match TRBD1. J gave up 4 bases and V 5 bases, and 11 bases lay outside the gene matches. The CDR3 has 15 residues. Germline CDR1 and CDR2: MNHEY and SMNVEV (reference sequence). CDR3 nucleotide sequence: TGTGCCAGCAGTGCAACCGGGACAGTTATTTACGAGCAGTACTTC. Translation: CASSATGTVIYEQYF.

The V call is TRBV13, the J call TRBJ2-1; D unclear. Germline V gives CDR1 PRHDT, CDR2 FYEKMQ (reference sequence). Deletions cut 2 bases from V and 0 bases from J, with 11 bases between. The CDR3 loop spans 16 amino acids. The CDR3 loop reads CASSLPSSASYNEQFF. DNA of the CDR3: TGTGCCAGCAGCTTACCCTCAAGCGCCTCCTACAATGAGCAGTTCTTC. Full variable domain (missing parts from reference TRBV13 and TRBJ2-1): AAGVIQSPRHLIKEKRETATLKCYPIPRHDTVYWYQQGPGQDPQFLISFYEKMQSDKGSIPDRFSAQQFSDYHSELNMSSLELGDSALYFCASSLPSSASYNEQFFGPGTRLTVL.

This chain links TRBV28 with TRBJ2-7, with TRBD1 matching 7 bases. The CDR3 extends over 16 amino acids. The germline gives CDR1 MDHEN, CDR2 SYDVKM. V lost 5 bases to trimming and J lost 3 bases; unmatched junction nucleotides: 13. The CDR3 region has the DNA TGTGCCAGCAGTCGAGTCCCCCCGGGACAGAACTACGAGCAGTACTTC. This translates into CASSRVPPGQNYEQYF.

This rearrangement joins TRBV4-1 to TRBJ2-7; possible D gene TRBD2, 6 bases. V was clipped by 7 bases and J by 6 bases, with 25 bases between them. The V gene's germline CDR1 is MGHRA and CDR2 YSYEKL. The CDR3 runs to 16 residues. The CDR3: CASTSRSGTSISEQYF. CDR3 bases: TGCGCCAGCACCTCACGTTCAGGAACTAGCATCAGCGAGCAGTACTTC.

V gene TRBV7-9 combines with J gene TRBJ2-5; the match to TRBD2 covers 8 bases. V lost 1 base, J lost 5 bases, and 6 bases stayed unmatched. This CDR3 has 15 amino acids. Germline CDR1 reads SEHNR; CDR2 reads FQNEAQ (reference sequence). The CDR3 protein is CASSLVAGGRETQYF. The CDR3 DNA sequence: TGTGCCAGCAGCTTAGTTGCGGGAGGACGGGAGACCCAGTACTTC.

This chain links TRBV5-1 with TRBJ2-2; 7 nucleotides match TRBD2. V shed 2 bases, J shed 1 base, and the junction held 8 bases outside the gene matches. The germline CDR1 and CDR2 sequences are SGHRS and YFSETQ. The length of the CDR3 is 17 residues. CDR3 protein: CASSLLPTSRNTGELFF. The CDR3 DNA follows: TGCGCCAGCAGCTTACTCCCGACTAGCCGGAACACCGGGGAGCTGTTTTTT.

V is TRBV27 and J is TRBJ2-7; D might be TRBD1 (5 bases). The germline CDR1 and CDR2 sequences are MNHEY and SMNVEV (reference sequence). V shed 2 bases and J shed 6 bases, with 8 bases lying between them. There are 12 residues in the CDR3. The CDR3 loop reads CASSLRRGEQYF. The CDR3 DNA follows: TGTGCCAGCAGTTTACGAAGGGGCGAGCAGTACTTC.

The rearrangement links TRBV9 to TRBJ2-7; a weak D match, TRBD2 (5 bases). Germline V gene sequence: CDR1 SGDLS, CDR2 YYNGEE. This CDR3 has 14 amino acids. Trimming took off 3 bases at V and 3 bases at J, with 13 bases between the two ends. The CDR3 sequence is CASSGGRESYEQYF. DNA for the CDR3: TGTGCCAGCAGCGGAGGGCGAGAAAGCTACGAGCAGTACTTC.